Presented here are 29 T cell receptor beta chains from one specimen sequenced in a study of T cells after posttransplantation cyclophosphamide. Libraries were prepared by immunoSEQ multiplex PCR; TCRdb keeps only in-frame clonotypes and omits some of them. The sample carries about 2,500 clones, 85% recorded once. A marrow graft followed busulfan-fludarabine conditioning, with cyclophosphamide on days +3 and +4. The source material was PBMCs, sampled after allogeneic stem cell transplant with posttransplant cyclophosphamide. These receptors all stem from a male patient in his 30s who received an allogeneic stem cell transplant from a related donor, was CMV-positive, and had acute GVHD only. Among the T cells, some may be from the graft donor.

V is TRBV12-2 and J is TRBJ2-2; the D call TRBD2 from the table was never checked on the DNA. TRBV12-2 is described as a pseudogene. CDR3 length: 18 amino acids. This chain's CDR3 is CASRFAPRRGRGTGELFF. CDR3 DNA: TGTGCAAGTCGCTTTGCTCCTCGGCGGGGGCGGGGGACCGGGGAGCTGTTTTTT.

This chain uses TRBV28 with TRBJ1-6, with D possibly matching TRBD1 (6 bases). Germline CDR1 is MDHEN and CDR2 is SYDVKM. The CDR3 covers 15 residues. Trimming pared 5 bases from V and 6 bases from J, leaving 14 bases between. The CDR3 region has the DNA TGTGCCAGCAGTCCGGTCGACAGGCCTAATTCACCCCTCCACTTT. Translation: CASSPVDRPNSPLHF.

This clone was seen only a few times. The chain links TRBV11-2 to TRBJ2-1, with 10 bases that match TRBD2. CDR3 size: 14 residues. Germline assignment: CDR1 SGHAT and CDR2 FQNNGV. With 4 bases clipped from V and 4 bases from J, the junction kept 1 base outside the gene matches. DNA of the CDR3: TGTGCCAGCAGCTCGGGACTAGCGTACAATGAGCAGTTCTTC. The encoded protein is CASSSGLAYNEQFF.

This chain links TRBV5-6 with TRBJ1-1, with D hard to call. The germline CDR1 and CDR2 sequences are SGHDT and YYEEEE. This CDR3 contains 12 residues. With 2 bases removed from V and 4 bases from J, the gap between germline ends came to 6 bases. In nucleotides, the CDR3 is TGTGCCAGCAGCTTAGAGCCCACTGAAGCTTTCTTT. This encodes CASSLEPTEAFF. Complete variable domain (other parts from reference TRBV5-6 and TRBJ1-1): DAGVTQSPTHLIKTRGQQVTLRCSPKSGHDTVSWYQQALGQGPQFIFQYYEEEERQRGNFPDRFSGHQFPNYSSELNVNALLLGDSALYLCASSLEPTEAFFGQGTRLTVV.

The chain couples TRBV7-9 to TRBJ2-5; TRBD2 agrees at 16 bases. The CDR3 has 17 amino acids. V was pared by 8 bases and J by 0 bases, with 6 bases of the junction left unmatched. CDR1 is SEHNR, CDR2 FQNEAQ, per germline (reference sequence). CDR3 loop: CASFGTSGGAYQETQYF. For the CDR3, the DNA is TGTGCCAGCTTTGGGACTAGCGGGGGGGCGTACCAAGAGACCCAGTACTTC.

The chain couples TRBV5-5 to TRBJ1-5; D gene ambiguous. The CDR3 loop spans 17 amino acids. Trimming shortened V by 2 bases and J by 3 bases, and 18 bases separated the two germline ends. Germline V gene lookup returns CDR1 SGHKS and CDR2 YYEKEE (reference sequence). CDR3 amino acids: CASSLSVTEPNNQPQHF. DNA for the CDR3: TGTGCCAGCAGCTTATCGGTAACCGAACCAAACAATCAGCCCCAGCATTTT.

This chain uses TRBV7-9 with TRBJ2-1, with TRBD1 matching over 9 bases. The length of the CDR3 is 15 residues. Looked up from germline, CDR1 is SEHNR and CDR2 is FQNEAQ (reference sequence). V trimming: 1 base; J trimming: 9 bases; junction bases outside the gene matches: 7. CDR3 sequence (DNA): TGTGCCAGCAGCTTAGGACAGGGGGAAGGTGGTGAGCAGTTCTTC. This encodes CASSLGQGEGGEQFF.

V is TRBV4-1 and J is TRBJ2-2, with TRBD1 matching over 9 bases. After removal of 4 bases from V and 4 bases from J, the junction contained 1 base not matched to a gene. The germline gives CDR1 MGHRA, CDR2 YSYEKL. This CDR3 has 14 residues. CDR3 amino acids: CASSRDRATGELFF. In DNA, the CDR3 is TGCGCCAGCAGCCGGGACAGGGCCACCGGGGAGCTGTTTTTT.

The gene calls are TRBV19 and TRBJ1-2; D remains ambiguous. This CDR3 comprises 14 residues. Germline-derived CDR1 and CDR2 are LNHDA and SQIVND (reference sequence). V was shortened by 5 bases and J by 4 bases, with 14 bases between the two germline ends. The CDR3 here is CASSLRAGPYGYTF. The CDR3 nucleotides are TGTGCCAGTAGTCTCCGGGCGGGCCCCTATGGCTACACCTTC.

V usage is TRBV2 and J usage is TRBJ1-6; 8 bases match TRBD1. CDR1 SNHLY and CDR2 FYNNEI come from the germline V gene. Losses at the gene ends were 6 bases for V and 5 bases for J; bases not matched to a gene: 12. This CDR3 has 17 amino acids. The CDR3 coding sequence is TGTGCCAGCAGGGAGCCCAGGGGGCAATCGAATAATTCACCCCTCCACTTT. Amino acids: CASREPRGQSNNSPLHF.

The gene calls are TRBV5-6 and TRBJ2-4; 8 nucleotides match TRBD2. CDR1 and CDR2 from the germline V gene are SGHDT and YYEEEE. The CDR3 runs to 18 residues. V shed 4 bases and J 0 bases; nucleotides not matched to a gene: 12. CDR3 loop: CASSSPPGGALAKNIQYF. CDR3 bases: TGTGCCAGCAGCAGCCCACCGGGGGGGGCTCTAGCCAAAAACATTCAGTACTTC. The complete variable domain, with remaining parts taken from reference TRBV5-6 and TRBJ2-4, reads DAGVTQSPTHLIKTRGQQVTLRCSPKSGHDTVSWYQQALGQGPQFIFQYYEEEERQRGNFPDRFSGHQFPNYSSELNVNALLLGDSALYLCASSSPPGGALAKNIQYFGAGTRLSVL.

This chain links TRBV7-2 with TRBJ2-7, with 9 bases that match TRBD1. CDR1 is SGHTA and CDR2 is FQGNSA in the germline V gene. The CDR3 runs 14 residues. V dropped 1 base and J dropped 5; count of bases not matched to a gene: 3. In DNA form, the CDR3 reads TGTGCCAGCAGCTTAGACAGGGGGCGGAACGAGCAGTACTTC. Translation: CASSLDRGRNEQYF.

The chain is built from TRBV7-9 and TRBJ1-5; possibly TRBD1 for D (5 bases). The CDR3 runs to 15 residues. Germline CDR1 SEHNR, CDR2 FQNEAQ (reference sequence). Trimming shortened V by 1 base and J by 7 bases, and 14 bases separated the two germline ends. Here the CDR3 reads CASSLGGGFHQPQHF. The CDR3 nucleotides are TGTGCCAGCAGCTTAGGCGGGGGATTTCACCAGCCCCAGCATTTT.

This chain connects TRBV29-1 to TRBJ1-3; 10 bases are shared with TRBD1. Looked up from germline, CDR1 is SQVTM and CDR2 is ANQGSEA. The CDR3 contains 13 residues. V trimming: 7 bases; J trimming: 3 bases; junction bases outside the gene matches: 3. CDR3 amino acids: CSGGQGFGNTIYF. Here the CDR3 DNA reads TGCAGCGGGGGACAGGGGTTTGGAAACACCATATATTTT.

The genes are TRBV19 and TRBJ2-5, with D perhaps matching TRBD1 (7 bases). CDR3 length: 14 amino acids. V dropped 8 bases and J dropped 1 base, with 14 bases sitting between them. From germline, CDR1 is LNHDA and CDR2 SQIVND (reference sequence). CDR3 sequence (DNA): TGTGCCAGTGGGGGGAGACAGGGCCAAGAGACCCAGTACTTC. Amino acids: CASGGRQGQETQYF.

V and J are TRBV11-1 and TRBJ2-7, with D uncertain. Germline V gene data show CDR1 as SGHAT and CDR2 as FQDESV (reference sequence). V lost 1 base and J 3 bases, leaving 7 bases between the germline ends. The CDR3 extends over 13 amino acids. The CDR3 sequence is CASSLGQDYEQYF. The CDR3 DNA reads as TGTGCCAGCAGCTTAGGGCAGGACTACGAGCAGTACTTC.

V usage is TRBV23-1 and J usage is TRBJ1-1; no reliable D call. TRBV23-1 is annotated as an ORF whose role is uncertain. The CDR3 consists of 17 residues. Trimming removed 4 bases at V and 0 bases at J, with 18 bases between. CDR3 residues: CASSLGRGLGMNTEAFF. The CDR3 nucleotides read TGCGCCAGCAGTCTAGGGCGAGGGCTTGGGATGAACACTGAAGCTTTCTTT.

As concerns this clone: Sequence at one end of the junction differs from germline and may be a read error. The J gene is TRBJ1-2, the V gene TRBV7-2; D is ambiguous. The CDR3 is 12 amino acids. CDR1 is SGHTA, CDR2 FQGNSA, per germline. Here the CDR3 reads CASSPDKLGFTF. The CDR3 DNA follows: TGTGCCAGCAGCCCAGATAAGTTGGGCTTCACCTTC.

V and J are TRBV10-3 and TRBJ1-2; 10 nucleotides line up with TRBD1. Germline V CDR1 and CDR2: ENHRY, SYGVKD. The CDR3 runs to 13 residues. V shed 8 bases, J shed 6 bases, and the junction held 6 bases outside the gene matches. The CDR3 sequence is CAIRTGGSNGYTF. CDR3 coding DNA: TGTGCCATCCGGACAGGGGGTAGCAATGGCTACACCTTC.

The chain has TRBV5-4 and TRBJ2-5; 10 bases fit TRBD2. After removal of 4 bases from V and 5 bases from J, the junction contained 11 bases not matched to a gene. The CDR3 has 16 residues. The V gene's germline CDR1 is SGHNT and CDR2 YYREEE (reference sequence). The CDR3: CASSTKSGGADETQYF. The CDR3 DNA reads as TGTGCCAGCAGCACCAAAAGCGGGGGGGCCGATGAGACCCAGTACTTC.

For this clone: At one of its ends the junction is not consistent with the germline gene, which may arise from a read error. The chain employs TRBV4-3 and TRBJ2-6; TRBD1 might be the D (6 bases). CDR1 is LGHNA and CDR2 is YSLEER in the germline V gene. The CDR3 runs to 22 residues. Here the CDR3 DNA reads TGCGCCAGCAGCCAAGATCTTATGACGGTGGACAGTTTATTTTCTGGGCCCAACGTCCTGACTTTC. The encoded protein is CASSQDLMTVDSLFSGPNVLTF.

The genes are TRBV5-1 and TRBJ1-1; D perhaps matches TRBD1 (5 bases). Trimming took 9 bases from V and 4 from J, leaving 13 bases between them. Germline V CDR1 and CDR2: SGHRS, YFSETQ. This CDR3 has 12 residues. For the CDR3, the DNA is TGCGCCACCCCCCCCGGGGGCACTGAAGCTTTCTTT. Protein product: CATPPGGTEAFF.

This clone has a single count. V gene TRBV6-6 combines with J gene TRBJ1-6; D is perhaps TRBD1 (6 bases). Germline assignment: CDR1 MNHNY and CDR2 SVGAGI (reference sequence). The CDR3 loop spans 14 amino acids. The V end was cut by 7 bases, the J end by 10 bases, with 17 bases between. The CDR3 region is CASTNVGAGSPLHF. Written as DNA, the CDR3 is TGTGCCAGCACCAACGTGGGGGCCGGGTCACCCCTCCACTTT.

The rearrangement joins TRBV4-2 to TRBJ1-1; D gene uncertain. The V end was cut by 0 bases, the J end by 1 base, with 18 bases between. Germline values: CDR1 LGHNA, CDR2 YNFKEQ. The CDR3 runs to 18 residues. CDR3 amino acids: CASSQEAIGTVGNTEAFF. DNA for the CDR3: TGTGCCAGCAGCCAAGAAGCTATTGGCACAGTCGGGAACACTGAAGCTTTCTTT.

The chain is built from TRBV7-6 and TRBJ2-3; 9 bases map to TRBD2. V lost 1 base, J lost 1 base, and 0 bases stayed unmatched. Looked up from germline, CDR1 is SGHVS and CDR2 is FNYEAQ. The CDR3 consists of 15 residues. CDR3 nucleotide sequence: TGTGCCAGCAGCTTAGGACTAGCGGGCACAGATACGCAGTATTTT. It translates to CASSLGLAGTDTQYF. Full variable domain (missing parts from reference TRBV7-6 and TRBJ2-3): GAGVSQSPRYKVTKRGQDVALRCDPISGHVSLYWYRQALGQGPEFLTYFNYEAQQDKSGLPNDRFSAERPEGSISTLTIQRTEQRDSAMYRCASSLGLAGTDTQYFGPGTRLTVL.

J is TRBJ2-7 and V is TRBV6-5; perhaps TRBD1 as D (6 bases). Per germline, CDR1 MNHEY and CDR2 SVGAGI. The CDR3 loop spans 12 amino acids. V shed 6 bases and J shed 12 bases, with 18 bases lying between them. The CDR3 is CASRDSVLRRYF. The CDR3 DNA sequence: TGTGCCAGCAGGGACAGCGTCCTACGAAGGTACTTC.

This clone was found a few times. The likely explanation is a read error, given a far larger clone one base away. The missing conserved phenylalanine or tryptophan at the end of this CDR3 makes a read error likely. V is TRBV27 and J is TRBJ1-4, with D perhaps matching TRBD1 (6 bases). The CDR3 extends over 13 amino acids. Germline CDR1 MNHEY, CDR2 SMNVEV (reference sequence). V was shortened by 5 bases and J by 7 bases, with 11 bases between the two germline ends. The CDR3 is CASSLQGREKLFS. The CDR3 DNA reads TGTGCCAGCAGTCTACAGGGTCGTGAAAAACTGTTTTCT.

This chain links TRBV28 with TRBJ1-1; D unresolved. This CDR3 is 13 amino acids long. CDR1 is MDHEN and CDR2 is SYDVKM in the germline V gene. Trimming took off 6 bases at V and 0 bases at J, with 8 bases between the two ends. As DNA, the CDR3 is TGTGCCAGCAGACGGGGAGTGAACACTGAAGCTTTCTTT. Translated: CASRRGVNTEAFF.

In its sample, this clone was seen a few times. The V gene is TRBV5-1, the J gene TRBJ1-1; D might be TRBD1 (5 bases). Per germline, CDR1 SGHRS and CDR2 YFSETQ. V lost 5 bases and J lost 1, with 9 bases in between. CDR3 length equals 13 residues. CDR3 sequence (DNA): TGCGCCAGCAGTACACAGGAGAACACTGAAGCTTTCTTT. This codes for CASSTQENTEAFF. The full variable domain, rest sourced from reference TRBV5-1 and TRBJ1-1, is KAGVTQTPRYLIKTRGQQVTLSCSPISGHRSVSWYQQTPGQGLQFLFEYFSETQRNKGNFPGRFSGRQFSNSRSEMNVSTLELGDSALYLCASSTQENTEAFFGQGTRLTVV.